The 10 T cell receptor beta chains below come from one sample, sequenced in a study of T cells after yellow fever vaccination. TCRdb passed the 5' RACE reads through MiXCR, listing each CDR3 protein once. This table has some 120,000 distinct CDR3 sequences, roughly 15% appearing once. The sample consisted of CD8+ T cells sorted from PBMCs, taken 5 days after the yellow fever booster vaccination. The receptors originated from a man in his late teens or twenties who received the YFV17D yellow fever vaccine.

The V gene is TRBV23-1, the J gene TRBJ2-3, with no clear D. TRBV23-1 is filed as an ORF, its function uncertain. Trimming shortened V by 2 bases and J by 7 bases, and 22 bases separated the two germline ends. This CDR3 has 17 amino acids. The CDR3 sequence: CASSQGQWSGRRNTQYF. The DNA for the CDR3 is TGCGCCAGCAGTCAAGGGCAATGGTCCGGACGGCGAAATACGCAGTATTTT.

This clonotype has a handful of counts. The V and J genes are TRBV19 and TRBJ1-2; 7 nucleotides line up with TRBD1. V dropped 6 bases and J dropped 3; count of bases not matched to a gene: 10. Germline V gives CDR1 LNHDA, CDR2 SQIVND (reference sequence). The CDR3 runs 15 residues. CDR3 DNA: TGTGCCAGTAGGAACTGGGACAGCGACCACTATGGCTACACCTTC. Protein product: CASRNWDSDHYGYTF. Full variable domain (outside the CDR3, taken from reference TRBV19 and TRBJ1-2): DGGITQSPKYLFRKEGQNVTLSCEQNLNHDAMYWYRQDPGQGLRLIYYSQIVNDFQKGDIAEGYSVSREKKESFPLTVTSAQKNPTAFYLCASRNWDSDHYGYTFGSGTRLTVV.

This clonotype was seen ten or more times. The chain combines TRBV28 with TRBJ2-2, with no clear D. CDR3 length: 15 amino acids. V lost 8 bases and J lost 1, with 14 bases in between. Germline V lookup: CDR1 MDHEN, CDR2 SYDVKM. The CDR3 sequence is CASARIRVNTGELFF. The CDR3 nucleotides are TGTGCCAGCGCCAGGATCCGGGTGAACACCGGGGAGCTGTTTTTT.

This clonotype was seen a handful of times. The V call is TRBV5-1, the J call TRBJ2-5; weak D call: TRBD2 (6 bases). CDR1 is SGHRS and CDR2 is YFSETQ in the germline V gene. V lost 5 bases and J lost 4, with 12 bases in between. The CDR3 length is 13 residues. CDR3 loop: CASRDGLRETQYF. The CDR3 nucleotides are TGCGCCAGCAGAGACGGACTAAGAGAGACCCAGTACTTC.

There are a few counts of this clonotype. CDR3: CASSLSTDYGYTF. Here the CDR3 DNA reads TGTGCCAGCAGTTTATCGACGGACTATGGCTACACCTTC. The V gene is TRBV27, the J gene TRBJ1-2; no reliable D call. V was shortened by 0 bases and J by 3 bases, with 5 bases between the two germline ends. Germline CDR1 MNHEY, CDR2 SMNVEV (reference sequence). This CDR3 has 13 amino acids.

CDR3 DNA: TGTGCCAGCAGTTACTCGCTACAGATTAATTCACCCCTCCACTTT. Its translation is CASSYSLQINSPLHF. The chain employs TRBV6-2 or TRBV6-3 and TRBJ1-6; D ambiguous. The CDR3 totals 15 residues. CDR1 is MNHEY and CDR2 is SVGEGT in the germline V gene. V was clipped by 0 bases and J by 6 bases, with 9 bases between them.

This sequence joins TRBV12-3 or TRBV12-4 and TRBJ2-2; D gene unclear. V was clipped by 6 bases and J by 5 bases, with 10 bases between them. This CDR3 spans 13 amino acids. As DNA, the CDR3 is TGTGCCAGCAGCCCGGCAAAAACCGGGGAGCTGTTTTTT. It yields the protein CASSPAKTGELFF.

In this sample, this clonotype turned up a few times. J is TRBJ2-1 and V is TRBV5-1; TRBD2 matches at 11 bases. V lost 4 bases, J lost 1 base, and 7 bases stayed unmatched. This CDR3 region has 17 residues. The V gene's germline CDR1 is SGHRS and CDR2 YFSETQ. As DNA, the CDR3 is TGCGCCAGCAGCCTGGGGACTAGCGGTTTATCCTACAATGAGCAGTTCTTC. It codes for CASSLGTSGLSYNEQFF.

This clonotype has only a few counts. The chain employs TRBV6-5 and TRBJ2-1; D possibly uses TRBD1 or TRBD2 (5 bases each). The CDR3 loop spans 16 amino acids. Germline V gene sequence: CDR1 MNHEY, CDR2 SVGAGI. V lost 6 bases, J lost 3 bases, and 18 bases lay in between. The DNA for the CDR3 is TGTGCCAGCAGCCCTAATCTACGGGGCTTCTACAATGAGCAGTTCTTC. Translated, it gives CASSPNLRGFYNEQFF.

The V and J genes are TRBV10-3 and TRBJ2-2; D ambiguous. CDR1 and CDR2 from the germline V gene are ENHRY and SYGVKD. The CDR3 runs 12 residues. V lost 10 bases and J lost 8, with 14 bases in between. CDR3 sequence (DNA): TGTGCCAGTTACGGGCCGTCGGGGGAGCTGTTTTTT. Protein product: CASYGPSGELFF.